The next 4 T cell receptor beta chains were all read from a single sample in a study of blood T cell repertoires in COVID-19. Generated by immunoSEQ multiplex PCR, the TCRdb table keeps only in-frame clones and is missing some. Here the sample spans more than 50,000 clones, 60% to 75% being singletons. The sample consisted of peripheral blood. These receptors came from a woman aged 80 or over with acute or convalescent COVID-19.

V gene TRBV28 combines with J gene TRBJ2-2; 7 positions match TRBD2. CDR3 length: 15 amino acids. Germline V gene data show CDR1 as MDHEN and CDR2 as SYDVKM. V lost 5 bases to trimming and J lost 4 bases; unmatched junction nucleotides: 7. For the CDR3, the DNA is TGTGCCAGCAGTCCCCCGGGGGAGGGCACCGGGGAGCTGTTTTTT. Protein sequence: CASSPPGEGTGELFF. Together with reference TRBV28 and TRBJ2-2, the CDR3 gives the full variable domain: DVKVTQSSRYLVKRTGEKVFLECVQDMDHENMFWYRQDPGLGLRLIYFSYDVKMKEKGDIPEGYSVSREKKERFSLILESASTNQTSMYLCASSPPGEGTGELFFGEGSRLTVL.

This clone has only a few counts. The V call is TRBV11-1, the J call TRBJ1-1, with 10 bases identical to TRBD1. The V and J ends lost 1 base and 11 bases, in that order; junction bases with no gene match: 7. Germline V CDR1 and CDR2: SGHAT, FQDESV (reference sequence). There are 14 residues in the CDR3. The CDR3 DNA sequence: TGTGCCAGCAGCTTAGAGGGGACAGGGGCCGATGCTTTCTTT. Amino acids: CASSLEGTGADAFF.

The rearrangement joins TRBV19 to TRBJ1-2; maybe TRBD1 (6 bases). The germline V and J ends were trimmed by 4 bases and 7 bases, with 16 bases remaining between them. The CDR3 is 14 residues long. Germline values: CDR1 LNHDA, CDR2 SQIVND (reference sequence). CDR3 bases: TGTGCCAGTAGTACCTTACAGGGTACCGCTGGCTACACCTTC. Amino acids: CASSTLQGTAGYTF.

The V and J genes are TRBV7-3 and TRBJ2-2; tentatively, D is TRBD2 (5 bases). CDR3 length: 15 residues. V was cut by 5 bases and J by 4 bases, with 14 bases left in between. Germline loops: CDR1 SGHTA, CDR2 FQGTGA. CDR3 loop: CASSLTTRGTGELFF. The CDR3 DNA follows: TGTGCCAGCAGCCTTACGACCCGGGGCACCGGGGAGCTGTTTTTT. The complete variable domain, with remaining parts taken from reference TRBV7-3 and TRBJ2-2, reads GAGVSQTPSNKVTEKGKYVELRCDPISGHTALYWYRQSLGQGPEFLIYFQGTGAADDSGLPNDRFFAVRPEGSVSTLKIQRTERGDSAVYLCASSLTTRGTGELFFGEGSRLTVL.